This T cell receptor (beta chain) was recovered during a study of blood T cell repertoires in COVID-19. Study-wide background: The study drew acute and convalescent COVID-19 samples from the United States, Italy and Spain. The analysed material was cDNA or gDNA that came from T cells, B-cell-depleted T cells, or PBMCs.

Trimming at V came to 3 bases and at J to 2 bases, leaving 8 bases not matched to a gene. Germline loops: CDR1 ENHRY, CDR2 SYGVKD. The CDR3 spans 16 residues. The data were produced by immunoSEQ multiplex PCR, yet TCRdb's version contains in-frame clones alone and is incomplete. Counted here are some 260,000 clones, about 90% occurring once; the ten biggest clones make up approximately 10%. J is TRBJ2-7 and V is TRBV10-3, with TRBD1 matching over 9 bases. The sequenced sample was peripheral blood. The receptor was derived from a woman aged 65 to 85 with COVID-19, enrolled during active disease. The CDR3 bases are TGTGCCATCAGTGAAGGCCCGGGACAGGGAGCCTACGAGCAGTACTTC. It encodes CAISEGPGQGAYEQYF.